Listed below are T cell receptor beta chains from one sample, sequenced in a study of T cells after yellow fever vaccination. TCRdb re-derived calls from the 5' RACE reads in MiXCR, one entry per CDR3 protein. The sample has some 73,000 distinct CDR3 sequences; approximately 8% are singletons. This material consisted of CD8+ T cells sorted from PBMCs, taken on the day of the yellow fever booster vaccination. These receptors were taken from a young man who received the YFV17D yellow fever vaccine. CDR3s include the opening cysteine and the closing phenylalanine or tryptophan. D genes are given only for firm matches. Size tells how often a clone was seen (once, few, many) or the class of an expanded clone, and some rows leave it out.

CDR3 protein: CASSLRNVHEQFF; CDR3 DNA: TGTGCCAGCAGCTTGAGGAACGTCCATGAGCAGTTCTTC; V gene: TRBV7-9; clone size: many; D gene: .; J gene: TRBJ2-1
CDR3 protein: CSVTPGLAGEWYYEQYF; CDR3 DNA: TGCAGCGTTACACCGGGACTAGCGGGAGAATGGTACTACGAGCAGTACTTC; V gene: TRBV29-1; clone size: many; D gene: TRBD2; J gene: TRBJ2-7
CDR3 protein: CASSSGTSGTISYNEQFF; CDR3 DNA: TGTGCCAGCAGTTCCGGGACTAGCGGGACCATCTCCTACAATGAGCAGTTCTTC; V gene: TRBV12-3/TRBV12-4; clone size: .; D gene: TRBD2; J gene: TRBJ2-1
CDR3 protein: CASSPGTGTDTQYF; CDR3 DNA: TGTGCCAGCTCACCAGGGACGGGCACAGATACGCAGTATTTT; V gene: TRBV18; clone size: few; D gene: .; J gene: TRBJ2-3
CDR3 protein: CASSRTSGRDEQFF; CDR3 DNA: TGTGCCAGCAGCAGGACTAGCGGGCGTGATGAGCAGTTCTTC; V gene: TRBV25-1; clone size: few; D gene: TRBD2; J gene: TRBJ2-1
CDR3 protein: CASSEALAGAYNEQFF; CDR3 DNA: TGTGCCAGCAGTGAAGCGTTAGCTGGGGCCTACAATGAGCAGTTCTTC; V gene: TRBV2; clone size: many; D gene: .; J gene: TRBJ2-1
CDR3 protein: CASSIRESYEQYF; CDR3 DNA: TGTGCCAGTAGTATAAGAGAGTCCTACGAGCAGTACTTC; V gene: TRBV19; clone size: .; D gene: .; J gene: TRBJ2-7
CDR3 protein: CASSRRDTYEQYF; CDR3 DNA: TGTGCCAGCAGCCGCAGGGACACCTACGAGCAGTACTTC; V gene: TRBV5-8; clone size: few; D gene: .; J gene: TRBJ2-7
CDR3 protein: CASSSLDRDSTDTQYF; CDR3 DNA: TGTGCCAGCAGCTCCCTAGACAGGGATAGCACAGATACGCAGTATTTT; V gene: TRBV7-9; clone size: few; D gene: TRBD1; J gene: TRBJ2-3
CDR3 protein: CASSQGAGWEKLFF; CDR3 DNA: TGCGCCAGCAGCCAAGGGGCAGGGTGGGAAAAACTGTTTTTT; V gene: TRBV4-1; clone size: few; D gene: .; J gene: TRBJ1-4
CDR3 protein: CASTSGGASTEAFF; CDR3 DNA: TGTGCCAGCACCTCAGGTGGGGCTAGCACTGAAGCTTTCTTT; V gene: TRBV6-1; clone size: .; D gene: .; J gene: TRBJ1-1
CDR3 protein: CASSIRGSSYNEQFF; CDR3 DNA: TGTGCCAGTAGTATAAGGGGAAGCTCCTACAATGAGCAGTTCTTC; V gene: TRBV19; clone size: many; D gene: .; J gene: TRBJ2-1
CDR3 protein: CASSQGTSGTYYEQYF; CDR3 DNA: TGCGCCAGCAGCCAAGGCACTAGCGGGACCTACTACGAGCAGTACTTC; V gene: TRBV4-3; clone size: .; D gene: TRBD2; J gene: TRBJ2-7
CDR3 protein: CASSTTQAGTQYF; CDR3 DNA: TGTGCCAGCAGTACGACCCAAGCGGGGACCCAGTACTTC; V gene: TRBV6-6; clone size: few; D gene: .; J gene: TRBJ2-5
CDR3 protein: CSVETGGYNEQFF; CDR3 DNA: TGCAGCGTTGAGACAGGGGGCTACAATGAGCAGTTCTTC; V gene: TRBV29-1; clone size: many; D gene: TRBD1; J gene: TRBJ2-1
CDR3 protein: CASSPRTSGTNTGELFF; CDR3 DNA: TGTGCCAGCAGCCCCCGGACTAGCGGGACGAACACCGGGGAGCTGTTTTTT; V gene: TRBV7-9; clone size: .; D gene: TRBD2; J gene: TRBJ2-2
CDR3 protein: CSASYDLYVDTQYF; CDR3 DNA: TGCAGTGCCTCTTACGACCTTTACGTAGATACGCAGTATTTT; V gene: TRBV20-1; clone size: .; D gene: .; J gene: TRBJ2-3
CDR3 protein: CASSEIAAYNEQFF; CDR3 DNA: TGCGCCAGCAGTGAGATTGCCGCTTACAATGAGCAGTTCTTC; V gene: TRBV10-2; clone size: many; D gene: .; J gene: TRBJ2-1
CDR3 protein: CASSFDRYDNQPQHF; CDR3 DNA: TGTGCCAGCAGCTTTGACAGGTACGACAATCAGCCCCAGCATTTT; V gene: TRBV5-5; clone size: few; D gene: .; J gene: TRBJ1-5
CDR3 protein: CASSPRLGSVEQYF; CDR3 DNA: TGTGCCAGCAGTCCCCGGCTGGGTTCGGTCGAGCAGTACTTC; V gene: TRBV12-3/TRBV12-4; clone size: few; D gene: .; J gene: TRBJ2-7
CDR3 protein: CASSFRQDSYEQYF; CDR3 DNA: TGTGCCAGCAGCTTTCGACAGGACTCCTACGAGCAGTACTTC; V gene: TRBV7-9; clone size: .; D gene: .; J gene: TRBJ2-7
CDR3 protein: CASSALHQASGSSEQFF; CDR3 DNA: TGTGCCAGCAGCGCCCTCCATCAGGCTAGCGGGAGCTCGGAGCAGTTCTTC; V gene: TRBV9; clone size: .; D gene: TRBD2; J gene: TRBJ2-1
CDR3 protein: CSVVERGPNTGELFF; CDR3 DNA: TGCAGCGTCGTGGAGCGGGGACCGAACACCGGGGAGCTGTTTTTT; V gene: TRBV29-1; clone size: .; D gene: TRBD2; J gene: TRBJ2-2
CDR3 protein: CASRDAARAEQFF; CDR3 DNA: TGTGCCAGCAGGGACGCCGCGCGCGCGGAGCAGTTCTTC; V gene: TRBV13; clone size: many; D gene: .; J gene: TRBJ2-1
CDR3 protein: CASSVGGAAGDTQYF; CDR3 DNA: TGTGCCAGCAGCGTAGGAGGGGCGGCGGGAGATACGCAGTATTTT; V gene: TRBV9; clone size: .; D gene: .; J gene: TRBJ2-3
CDR3 protein: CASSSTGGDFEQYF; CDR3 DNA: TGTGCCAGCAGCTCGACAGGGGGGGACTTCGAGCAGTACTTC; V gene: TRBV5-5; clone size: many; D gene: TRBD1; J gene: TRBJ2-7
CDR3 protein: CSVEVDGISGANVLTF; CDR3 DNA: TGCAGCGTTGAAGTAGATGGAATCTCTGGGGCCAACGTCCTGACTTTC; V gene: TRBV29-1; clone size: few; D gene: .; J gene: TRBJ2-6
CDR3 protein: CATSRDSETQYF; CDR3 DNA: TGTGCCACCAGCAGAGATTCCGAGACCCAGTACTTC; V gene: TRBV15; clone size: many; D gene: .; J gene: TRBJ2-5
CDR3 protein: CASSQGRGSYEQYF; CDR3 DNA: TGCGCCAGCAGCCAAGGGAGGGGATCCTACGAGCAGTACTTC; V gene: TRBV4-1; clone size: .; D gene: .; J gene: TRBJ2-7
CDR3 protein: CASSSIAALGTDTQYF; CDR3 DNA: TGTGCCAGCAGCTCGATAGCGGCCCTAGGCACAGATACGCAGTATTTT; V gene: TRBV27; clone size: .; D gene: .; J gene: TRBJ2-3
CDR3 protein: CASSLEAHSYNEQFF; CDR3 DNA: TGTGCCAGCAGCTTAGAGGCCCACTCCTACAATGAGCAGTTCTTC; V gene: TRBV7-2; clone size: .; D gene: .; J gene: TRBJ2-1
CDR3 protein: CASSQDRSGFSSYEQYF; CDR3 DNA: TGCGCCAGCAGCCAAGATCGTAGCGGTTTTAGCTCCTACGAGCAGTACTTC; V gene: TRBV4-3; clone size: .; D gene: .; J gene: TRBJ2-7
CDR3 protein: CAWSGQGGTEAFF; CDR3 DNA: TGTGCCTGGAGCGGACAGGGGGGCACTGAAGCTTTCTTT; V gene: TRBV30; clone size: .; D gene: TRBD1; J gene: TRBJ1-1
CDR3 protein: CASSSLPGAQETQYF; CDR3 DNA: TGTGCCAGCAGCTCCCTACCGGGAGCCCAAGAGACCCAGTACTTC; V gene: TRBV7-2; clone size: few; D gene: .; J gene: TRBJ2-5
CDR3 protein: CATNAGLAGGEADTQYF; CDR3 DNA: TGTGCCACCAACGCCGGGCTAGCGGGAGGAGAGGCAGATACGCAGTATTTT; V gene: TRBV15; clone size: many; D gene: TRBD2; J gene: TRBJ2-3
CDR3 protein: CSARGVTRTAGNTIYF; CDR3 DNA: TGCAGTGCTAGAGGTGTTACCAGGACAGCTGGAAACACCATATATTTT; V gene: TRBV20-1; clone size: few; D gene: .; J gene: TRBJ1-3
CDR3 protein: CASSQAVAGITDTQYF; CDR3 DNA: TGCGCCAGCAGCCAAGCGGTAGCGGGGATCACAGATACGCAGTATTTT; V gene: TRBV4-3; clone size: few; D gene: TRBD2; J gene: TRBJ2-3
CDR3 protein: CASSALASGRTDTQYF; CDR3 DNA: TGTGCCAGCAGCGCACTAGCTAGCGGGAGAACAGATACGCAGTATTTT; V gene: TRBV25-1; clone size: many; D gene: TRBD2; J gene: TRBJ2-3
CDR3 protein: CASSRAGLSSYNEQFF; CDR3 DNA: TGCGCCAGCAGCCGAGCTGGTCTTAGCTCCTACAATGAGCAGTTCTTC; V gene: TRBV5-1; clone size: many; D gene: .; J gene: TRBJ2-1
CDR3 protein: CASSSHRLNTEAFF; CDR3 DNA: TGTGCCAGCAGTTCTCATCGACTGAACACTGAAGCTTTCTTT; V gene: TRBV7-9; clone size: few; D gene: .; J gene: TRBJ1-1
CDR3 protein: CAISERGMGGVGNEQFF; CDR3 DNA: TGTGCCATCAGTGAGAGGGGTATGGGGGGCGTGGGGAATGAGCAGTTCTTC; V gene: TRBV10-3; clone size: few; D gene: .; J gene: TRBJ2-1
CDR3 protein: CASSHEGSGLGNEQFF; CDR3 DNA: TGTGCCAGCAGCCATGAGGGTAGCGGCCTAGGGAATGAGCAGTTCTTC; V gene: TRBV11-1; clone size: .; D gene: .; J gene: TRBJ2-1
CDR3 protein: CASKVAPGQGWEQYF; CDR3 DNA: TGTGCCAGCAAGGTGGCCCCGGGACAGGGATGGGAGCAGTACTTC; V gene: TRBV27; clone size: many; D gene: TRBD1; J gene: TRBJ2-7
CDR3 protein: CASRVTGYREAFF; CDR3 DNA: TGTGCCAGCAGAGTTACGGGGTACCGTGAAGCTTTCTTT; V gene: TRBV3-1; clone size: .; D gene: .; J gene: TRBJ1-1
CDR3 protein: CATLAPGGSEAFF; CDR3 DNA: TGTGCCACCCTGGCACCCGGGGGGTCGGAGGCTTTCTTT; V gene: TRBV10-3; clone size: .; D gene: .; J gene: TRBJ1-1
CDR3 protein: CASSLAGTEYEQYF; CDR3 DNA: TGTGCCAGCAGTTTGGCGGGGACAGAGTACGAGCAGTACTTC; V gene: TRBV12-3/TRBV12-4; clone size: many; D gene: .; J gene: TRBJ2-7
CDR3 protein: CASSLGPGHTSYEQYF; CDR3 DNA: TGTGCCAGCAGCTTAGGTCCGGGACACACATCCTACGAGCAGTACTTC; V gene: TRBV11-2; clone size: many; D gene: .; J gene: TRBJ2-7
CDR3 protein: CASSLASGVGPDTQYF; CDR3 DNA: TGTGCCAGCAGCTTAGCTTCGGGAGTAGGGCCAGATACGCAGTATTTT; V gene: TRBV7-8; clone size: few; D gene: .; J gene: TRBJ2-3
CDR3 protein: CSVPDGTGGPDTQYF; CDR3 DNA: TGCAGCGTCCCCGACGGGACAGGGGGTCCAGATACGCAGTATTTT; V gene: TRBV29-1; clone size: .; D gene: TRBD1; J gene: TRBJ2-3
CDR3 protein: CASSSPSSGRLSYEQYF; CDR3 DNA: TGTGCCAGCAGTTCCCCCTCAAGCGGGAGGTTGTCCTACGAGCAGTACTTC; V gene: TRBV28; clone size: few; D gene: TRBD2; J gene: TRBJ2-7
CDR3 protein: CSVAWMRSAYEQYF; CDR3 DNA: TGCAGCGTGGCGTGGATGAGGTCCGCCTACGAGCAGTACTTC; V gene: TRBV29-1; clone size: few; D gene: .; J gene: TRBJ2-7
CDR3 protein: CASSSLAGVGSTGELFF; CDR3 DNA: TGTGCCAGCAGCTCACTAGCGGGAGTTGGTAGCACCGGGGAGCTGTTTTTT; V gene: TRBV7-8; clone size: .; D gene: TRBD2; J gene: TRBJ2-2
CDR3 protein: CASSRRQGVNEQFF; CDR3 DNA: TGTGCCAGCAGCCGAAGACAGGGGGTGAATGAGCAGTTCTTC; V gene: TRBV7-9; clone size: few; D gene: TRBD1; J gene: TRBJ2-1